A selection of T cell receptor beta chains follows, all from one sample in a study of tumor-infiltrating lymphocytes in oesophageal squamous cell carcinoma. MiXCR, applied by TCRdb to the PCR reads, yields one record per CDR3 protein. This repertoire shows under 4,500 distinct CDR3 sequences, 16% found once; its top ten account for roughly 25%. Source material: esophageal tumor tissue. These receptors were obtained from a male donor with esophageal squamous cell carcinoma. CDR3s include the opening cysteine and the closing phenylalanine or tryptophan. The D gene is left open where the match is weak. Clone size is not always given. Where it is, it says once, few, many or a class for expanded clones.

d_call j_call clone_size v_call cdr3_aa cdr3_nt
NA TRBJ2-1 medium-sized TRBV6-6 CASSYSGTYNEQFF TGTGCCAGCAGTTACTCTGGGACTTACAATGAGCAGTTCTTC
NA TRBJ2-7 few TRBV10-3 CATTTGPGEQYF TGTGCCACCACCACAGGGCCGGGCGAGCAGTACTTC
NA TRBJ2-3 many TRBV12-2 CASRLGGDCGDTQYF TGTGCAAGTCGCTTAGGGGGGGACTGCGGGGATACGCAGTATTTT
NA TRBJ1-2 many TRBV5-4 CASSFRGGASRNYGYTF TGTGCCAGCAGCTTTAGGGGTGGGGCCAGTCGAAACTATGGCTACACCTTC
TRBD2 TRBJ2-1 NA TRBV6-2/TRBV6-3 CVAGLVGVNEQFF TGTGTCGCGGGACTAGTGGGGGTCAATGAGCAGTTCTTC
NA TRBJ2-7 few TRBV5-4 CASSLGQENYNEQYF TGTGCCAGCAGCTTGGGACAAGAAAACTACAATGAGCAGTACTTC
NA TRBJ1-1 large TRBV7-8 CASSLVHRATEAFF TGTGCCAGCAGCTTAGTTCACAGGGCAACTGAAGCTTTCTTT
NA TRBJ2-2 NA TRBV13 CASSLRNTGELFF TGTGCCAGCAGCTTAAGGAACACCGGGGAGCTGTTTTTT
NA TRBJ2-3 many TRBV10-2 CASSETPTDTQYF TGCGCCAGCAGTGAAACGCCAACAGATACGCAGTATTTT
TRBD1 TRBJ2-5 many TRBV5-1 CASWDRGETQYF TGCGCCAGCTGGGACAGGGGAGAGACCCAGTACTTC
TRBD1 TRBJ2-7 many TRBV12-3/TRBV12-4 CASSRTGNSPLHF TGTGCCAGCAGCCGGACAGGGAATTCACCCCTCCACTTC
NA TRBJ2-3 medium-sized TRBV6-1 CASSWTLSTDTQYF TGTGCCAGCAGTTGGACACTATCCACAGATACGCAGTATTTT
TRBD1 TRBJ1-5 NA TRBV19 CASSPGTGGFYSNQPQHF TGTGCCAGTAGCCCCGGGACAGGGGGCTTCTATAGCAATCAGCCCCAGCATTTT
NA TRBJ2-1 medium-sized TRBV18 CASSPRVEAEQFF TGTGCCAGCTCACCACGAGTTGAAGCTGAGCAGTTCTTC
NA TRBJ1-5 many TRBV6-2/TRBV6-3 CASKPQGSSNQPQHF TGTGCCAGCAAGCCGCAGGGTAGTAGCAATCAGCCCCAGCATTTT
NA TRBJ2-1 few TRBV24-1 CATSVTGGTDTQFF TGTGCCACCAGTGTTACAGGAGGGACAGATACGCAGTTCTTC
TRBD1 TRBJ2-5 many TRBV5-4 CASSSGTVQETQYF TGTGCCAGCAGCTCCGGGACAGTACAAGAGACCCAGTACTTC
TRBD2 TRBJ2-5 medium-sized TRBV10-3 CAISASGGAVETQYF TGTGCCATCAGTGCTAGCGGGGGGGCCGTAGAGACCCAGTACTTC
TRBD2 TRBJ2-5 NA TRBV5-1 CASSLGGLAAQETQYF TGCGCCAGCAGCTTGGGGGGACTAGCGGCACAAGAGACCCAGTACTTC
NA TRBJ1-6 few TRBV18 CASSPWGLNSPLHF TGTGCCAGCTCACCATGGGGTCTTAATTCACCCCTCCACTTT
NA TRBJ2-6 many TRBV5-8 CASSLSGTHRSGANVLTF TGTGCCAGCAGCTTGAGTGGGACACACCGCTCTGGGGCCAACGTCCTGACTTTC
NA TRBJ2-1 NA TRBV6-8 CASSHQGMFGYEQFF TGTGCCAGCAGCCACCAGGGGATGTTCGGCTACGAGCAGTTCTTC
TRBD1 TRBJ1-4 medium-sized TRBV6-1 CASRDRVEKLFF TGTGCCAGCAGGGACAGGGTTGAAAAACTGTTTTTT
TRBD1 TRBJ2-1 large TRBV7-9 CASSWTGSSYNEQFF TGTGCCAGCAGCTGGACAGGGAGCTCCTACAATGAGCAGTTCTTC
TRBD1 TRBJ2-1 many TRBV11-3 CASSLDWQNRGRPSEQFF TGTGCCAGCAGCTTAGATTGGCAGAACAGGGGGCGACCCAGTGAGCAGTTCTTC
NA TRBJ2-3 many TRBV7-2 CASSPGMGELYF TGTGCCAGCAGCCCAGGGATGGGGGAGCTGTATTTT
NA TRBJ1-3 NA TRBV20-1 CSARDLRGYGNTIYF TGCAGTGCTAGAGATCTTCGGGGATACGGAAACACCATATATTTT
TRBD1 TRBJ2-2 many TRBV5-5 CASSFARTGLNTGELFF TGTGCCAGCAGCTTCGCACGGACAGGATTAAACACCGGGGAGCTGTTTTTT
NA TRBJ2-1 once TRBV20-1 CSARTLLAEGYNEQFF TGCAGTGCGCGTACCCTTCTGGCGGAGGGTTACAATGAGCAGTTCTTC
NA TRBJ2-7 many TRBV20-1 CSARDPSYSYYEQYF TGCAGTGCTAGAGATCCTAGCTACTCTTATTACGAGCAGTACTTC
NA TRBJ2-7 NA TRBV30 CAWSLTGSTYEQYF TGTGCCTGGAGCCTTACAGGAAGCACCTACGAGCAGTACTTC
TRBD2 TRBJ2-5 medium-sized TRBV11-3 CASSSGWRGGRETQYF TGTGCCAGCAGCTCAGGGTGGCGGGGGGGCCGGGAGACCCAGTACTTC
NA TRBJ1-6 many TRBV6-1 CASRPPGSDSPLHF TGTGCCAGCAGGCCTCCGGGGAGCGACTCACCCCTCCACTTT
NA TRBJ2-5 medium-sized TRBV27 CASSSLGRGGLRETQYF TGTGCCAGCAGTAGCCTGGGAAGGGGGGGCCTTCGAGAGACCCAGTACTTC
NA TRBJ2-7 medium-sized TRBV12-3/TRBV12-4 CASSFRRYEQYF TGTGCCAGCAGTTTCCGCAGATACGAGCAGTACTTC
TRBD2 TRBJ2-1 many TRBV5-4 CASGGFQRGHNEQFF TGTGCCAGCGGAGGGTTCCAGCGGGGGCACAATGAGCAGTTCTTC
TRBD1 TRBJ2-5 medium-sized TRBV5-4 CASSGWRQGLQETQYF TGTGCCAGCAGCGGGTGGAGACAGGGGTTACAAGAGACCCAGTACTTC
TRBD2 TRBJ2-7 many TRBV2 CASSEASGKSYEQYF TGTGCCAGCAGTGAGGCTAGCGGGAAATCCTACGAGCAGTACTTC
NA TRBJ1-2 many TRBV6-1 CASRPPLIGDGGYTF TGTGCCAGCAGGCCCCCCCTCATCGGGGATGGTGGCTACACCTTC
TRBD1 TRBJ1-1 many TRBV24-1 CATRDTGAANTEAFF TGTGCCACCAGGGATACAGGGGCGGCGAACACTGAAGCTTTCTTT
NA TRBJ2-1 medium-sized TRBV10-2 CASSEFGSSYNEQFF TGCGCCAGCAGTGAGTTTGGGAGCTCCTACAATGAGCAGTTCTTC
TRBD2 TRBJ2-1 few TRBV18 CASSPPRGGGLYNEQFF TGTGCCAGCTCGCCGCCCCGGGGGGGGGGCCTCTACAATGAGCAGTTCTTC
NA TRBJ2-1 many TRBV6-2/TRBV6-3 CASSYHGGQFF TGTGCCAGCAGTTACCATGGGGGGCAGTTCTTC
TRBD1 TRBJ1-2 medium-sized TRBV14 CASSPGQGFGYTF TGTGCCAGCAGTCCGGGACAGGGGTTCGGCTACACCTTC
TRBD1 TRBJ2-1 many TRBV2 CASRGFLRTGGNEQFF TGTGCCAGCAGGGGATTCCTACGGACAGGGGGCAATGAGCAGTTCTTC
NA TRBJ2-7 many TRBV11-2 CASSLASRSQYF TGTGCCAGCAGCTTAGCATCCCGCTCGCAGTACTTC
TRBD1 TRBJ2-6 many TRBV5-1 CASSQTGGAGANVLTF TGCGCCAGCAGCCAGACAGGGGGCGCTGGGGCCAACGTCCTGACTTTC
TRBD2 TRBJ2-1 large TRBV7-9 CASSRTSDYNEQFF TGTGCCAGCAGCCGGACTAGCGACTACAATGAGCAGTTCTTC
NA TRBJ1-4 few TRBV2 CASRATNEKLFF TGTGCCAGCAGGGCAACTAATGAAAAACTGTTTTTT
TRBD1 TRBJ1-5 medium-sized TRBV7-8 CASSPSPRTGNLEPQHF TGTGCCAGCAGCCCTAGTCCCCGGACAGGGAATTTAGAGCCCCAGCATTTT
NA TRBJ1-1 many TRBV6-4 CASMGRYTEAFF TGTGCCAGCATGGGACGGTACACTGAAGCTTTCTTT
TRBD2 TRBJ2-5 medium-sized TRBV12-5 CASGFWSYGGLF TGTGCTAGTGGTTTTTGGTCCTACGGGGGGTTATTC
TRBD2 TRBJ2-1 many TRBV10-3 CAISEWGLAGSGEQFF TGTGCCATCAGTGAGTGGGGACTAGCGGGGTCGGGTGAGCAGTTCTTC
NA TRBJ2-7 many TRBV28 CASSLVARGDEQYF TGTGCCAGCAGTTTAGTCGCTCGAGGTGACGAGCAGTACTTC
NA TRBJ2-3 medium-sized TRBV28 CASSGTVKDTQYF TGTGCCAGCAGTGGGACCGTTAAAGATACGCAGTATTTT